The entry that follows covers one T cell receptor beta chain sequence. The germline gives CDR1 PRHDT, CDR2 FYEKMQ (reference sequence). Trimming removed 4 bases from V and 4 bases from J; junction bases left unmatched: 13. The CDR3 has 17 residues. Generated by immunoSEQ multiplex PCR, the TCRdb table keeps only in-frame clones and is missing some. Among 43,000 or so clones listed, around 80% were seen once. The entry originates in a study of PD-L1 blockade in urothelial cancer. On the study more broadly: About 90% of the 29 patients comprised males who had bladder-origin urothelial cancer. A median blood sample held approximately 150,000 T cells and 75,000 to 85,000 unique TCRs.

Sample time point: pretreatment peripheral blood. J is TRBJ1-2 and V is TRBV13; 9 nucleotides match TRBD1. The sample in question was PBMCs, obtained around atezolizumab (anti-PD-L1) treatment. The sequence was collected from a man between 60 and 75 years old with urothelial cancer. This CDR3 reads CASSSLRAQGARYGYTF. In DNA, the CDR3 is TGTGCCAGCAGCTCCCTCCGCGCACAGGGGGCTCGCTATGGCTACACCTTC.